This entry is about one T cell receptor beta chain. Its specific antigen is unknown. Nothing much larger sits one base from this clone, and base qualities are not available. The immunoSEQ platform was used to carry out deep TCRbeta sequencing. On the authors' methods: Only productive rearrangements were exported from the immunoSEQ Analyzer for downstream analysis. A two-sided binomial test with a Bonferroni-corrected P below 0.01 was used to call clones that significantly expanded or contracted between timepoints. T cell phenotypes were assigned to bulk TCRbeta clonotypes by matching to single-cell RNA+TCR-seq clones sharing the same TCRbeta sequence. Clone enrichment in tumor was calculated as tumor frequency divided by PBMC frequency from bulk TCR sequencing. TCRs were grouped by GLIPH into specificity groups, defined as clusters of distinct TCRs likely recognizing common antigens via shared CDR3 motifs. TCRdb stores this immuneACCESS table with in-frame sequences only. Part of the clones is absent; in the studies checked, under half of the shortfall reflects unresolved V genes, and no reason is known for the rest. D and trimming come from the DNA, and the V and J calls and clone size come from that table. The sample table records about 12,000 clones; 63% of these occur just once. Around 17% of the sample rests with the top ten.

The data were taken from a study of T cells in tumors after PD-1 blockade (dated by TCRdb to the late 2010s). As for the study more broadly: Patients with prior checkpoint blockade, systemic immunosuppressant use, or recent radiotherapy or other anti-cancer therapy within 4 weeks were excluded. Patients were treated with either pembrolizumab 200 mg every 3 weeks or cemiplimab 350 mg every 2 weeks. While on anti-PD-1 treatment, some of the patients also continued taking daily vismodegib 150 mg. An average of roughly 27,000 TCR templates (range roughly 500-99,264) and just over 6,000 unique clonotypes was obtained for tumor samples, approximately 19-fold deeper than single-cell TCR sequencing. Paired single-cell RNA and TCR sequencing was performed on site-matched tumors from BCC or SCC patients before and after anti-PD-1 therapy. RECIST version 1.1 was the standard used to evaluate clinical response. General conclusions and limits of the study: About 40% of TCR clonotypes from the tumor were detected in blood, and certain novel exhausted tumor clones were present in blood collected before treatment, which suggests recruitment from the periphery. Where the novel T cell clones came from was not identified, and possible sources could include lymphoid organs or rare unexpanded clones inside the tumor or in the tumor periphery. Exhausted CD8+ clones expanded after therapy were mostly novel clonotypes undetected pre-treatment, suggesting clonal replacement rather than reinvigoration of pre-existing clones. Clonal replacement was seen only when comparing pre- and post-treatment samples and not when comparing two pre-treatment samples, which argues against artifacts from biopsy timing or location.

The sample's time point label, in plain terms: before anti-PD-1 therapy. Site-matched tumor biopsies were taken from the same primary tumor before and after PD-1 blockade. Genomic DNA extracted from tumor biopsies or peripheral blood was used for bulk TCRbeta sequencing, with input ranging from roughly 600 ng to 6,004 ng. Leftover biopsy material went through bulk TCRbeta sequencing, with the goal of boosting sensitivity for rare clonotypes relative to single-cell TCR sequencing. Every patient was a poor candidate for surgical resection and had histologically proven advanced or metastatic basal or squamous cell carcinoma. The basal cell carcinoma cohort was made up of fewer than 13 patients, and bulk tumor TCR sequencing was performed for roughly 8 of these patients. Fresh biopsies were taken from the primary tumor site, and part of the biopsy material was kept in RNAlater for exome and bulk TCR sequencing.

The sequences come from tumor tissue, collected before anti-PD-1 treatment. The TCR originated in a human donor with basal cell carcinoma.

For the CDR3, the sequence is CASSRGQGHGEQFF. The nucleotide sequence reads TGTGCCAGCAGCCGGGGACAGGGGCACGGTGAGCAGTTCTTC. Recombination joined TRBV7-2 with TRBJ2-1, and TRBD1 aligns with 10 junction nucleotides. CDR1 SGHTA and CDR2 FQGNSA are derived from the germline V gene. Compared with germline, V lacks 5 bases and J lacks 9 bases; bases without a gene match: 7. The CDR3 spans 14 residues, from the cysteine through the phenylalanine. Left in the record is the CDR3 DNA by itself, 42 bases read in frame from the first base. Supplemented by the reference TRBV7-2 and TRBJ2-1 proteins around the CDR3, the complete variable domain is GAGVSQSPSNKVTEKGKDVELRCDPISGHTALYWYRQSLGQGLEFLIYFQGNSAPDKSGLPSDRFSAERTGGSVSTLTIQRTQQEDSAVYLCASSRGQGHGEQFFGPGTRLTVL.